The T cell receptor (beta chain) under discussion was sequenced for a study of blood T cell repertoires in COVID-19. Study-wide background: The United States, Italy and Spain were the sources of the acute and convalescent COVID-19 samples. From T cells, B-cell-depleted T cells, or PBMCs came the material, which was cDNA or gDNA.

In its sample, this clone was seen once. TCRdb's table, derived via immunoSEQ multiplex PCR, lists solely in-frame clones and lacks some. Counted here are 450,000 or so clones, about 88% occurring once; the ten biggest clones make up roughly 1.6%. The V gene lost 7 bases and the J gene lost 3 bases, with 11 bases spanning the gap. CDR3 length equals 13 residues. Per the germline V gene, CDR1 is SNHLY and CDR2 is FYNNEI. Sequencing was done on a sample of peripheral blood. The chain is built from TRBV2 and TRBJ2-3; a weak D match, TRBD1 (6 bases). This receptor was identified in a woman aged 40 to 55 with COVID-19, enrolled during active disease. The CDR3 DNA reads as TGTGCCAGCACCGAAGGGGGAACAGATACGCAGTATTTT. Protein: CASTEGGTDTQYF.